The present entry profiles one T cell receptor (beta chain) with its context. This clone was seen just once. What antigen it recognizes has not been identified. Base qualities are not at hand, and no much larger clone is one base apart. The germline V gene supplies CDR1 MNHEY and CDR2 SVGAGI. Germline trimming: 4 bases from V, 0 bases from J; junction bases outside gene matches: 9. Spanning cysteine to phenylalanine, the CDR3 consists of 16 amino acids. Only CDR3 DNA is held: 48 bases, read in frame from base 1. The donors were healthy, HIV-negative adults with no recently reported acute infections or vaccinations. Every donor was a Caucasian adult residing in Nashville, Tennessee, USA. CD4+ T cells were enriched through magnetic negative selection, after which naive cells were positively selected on CD45RA and the remaining negative fraction served as the memory subset. After blood collection by leukapheresis, PBMCs were isolated using Ficoll-Histopaque density gradient centrifugation and then cryopreserved in the vapor phase of liquid nitrogen. Analytical flow cytometry was used to check the purity and quantity of each magnetically sorted T cell population. Each sorted fraction had its genomic DNA isolated and then quantified by UV absorbance on a Nanodrop 2000c.

This specimen belongs to a study of shared clonotypes between healthy human individuals (TCRdb year 2020). As for the study more broadly: A couple of women and a few men aged 18 to 49 years were included in the cohort. Different laboratories and diverse techniques were used to prepare libraries and sequence TCR repertoires, to increase sequencing depth and limit assay-specific biases. For each donor, CD4 naive and CD4 memory were each run on three plates, CD8 naive on two plates, and CD8 memory on one plate. Per donor, leukapheresis produced somewhere between about 0.9 and 9.5 billion PBMCs. Blood TCR repertoires of roughly 5 healthy adults were deeply sequenced to estimate repertoire size and the extent of clonotype sharing between individuals. General findings and caveats noted by the study authors: Only blood was sampled, and tissue TCR repertoires likely differ from those in blood. When a handful of donors were compared, the shared fraction of clonotypes was around 5% for naive CD4, more than 3% for naive CD8, roughly 2.3% for memory CD4, and around 0.37% for memory CD8. The genetic and exposure-history diversity represented was limited by the small number of donors. Rarefaction of sorted-subset datasets indicated incomplete sequencing despite the large sequencing depth. Pairwise subsampling led to the expectation that sequencing depth would affect the degree of clonotype sharing among donors. Naive subsets generally had larger estimated clonotype richness than memory subsets did. Compared with non-shared clonotypes, the clonotypes found in all four sorted-subset donors had higher generation probabilities.

Using the deep immunoSEQ assay, multiplex PCR amplified TCR CDR3 regions from genomic DNA. For each cell subset, the extracted genomic DNA was distributed evenly across all wells of several immunoSEQ 96-well plates, and each plate served as one replicate. For sorted subsets, about 200 ng genomic DNA, equal to about 30,000 T cell genomes, was loaded into each replicate PCR. The purified libraries were quantified using a Qubit 3.0 fluorometer, sized with a Bioanalyzer 2100, and then quantified again using the KAPA Library Quantification kit. Every immunoSEQ 96-well plate was sequenced on a separate single-read 150-cycle Illumina NextSeq 550 flow cell. Per the authors' processing: Because the immunoSEQ output included only junctional sequences and no quality scores, the filtering could not be the same as the filtering used for full-length reads. To assign V/J genes and CDR3, sequences were annotated against IMGT germline references using PyIR, a Python wrapper for IgBLAST v1.9. Reads with weak V/J assignments (E-value above 1e-6), missing CDR3, stop codons, out-of-frame junctions, or ambiguous translated residues were removed. A V3J clonotype was defined by an identical inferred V gene, J gene, and CDR3 amino acid sequence. The percentage overlap between two repertoires was calculated by dividing the number of shared unique clonotypes by the size of the smaller repertoire. Repertoire richness was assessed with RTK rarefaction, the Chao1 estimator, and Recon v2.1 estimates of unobserved clonotypes. Generation probabilities for all TCRbeta clonotypes obtained by the gDNA method from several donors were computed using OLGA. The source is immuneACCESS, and TCRdb retained only in-frame sequences with V and J called. Part of the clones is not carried over; for the studies checked, unresolved V genes explain less than half of this, and the remainder is unexplained. That table is the source of V, J and clone size, and D and trimming were worked out from the DNA. The sample yields over a million clones; 95% to 97% were counted once. The ten largest account for over 1% of the sample.

This sequence was found in a man in his thirties or forties in good health. Here the chain combines TRBV6-5 and TRBJ2-7; 7 of the junction bases match TRBD2. The sequenced material came from naive CD4+ T cells sorted from blood. The label giving this sample's cell subset or site can be read as: CD45RA+ positively selected. The nucleotides read TGTGCCAGCAGTTCCCCTTTGGGAGGGAGCTCCTACGAGCAGTACTTC. This encodes CASSSPLGGSSYEQYF.